A single T cell receptor (beta chain) is shown here with its context. Its matching antigen is unknown. Profiled with immunoSEQ multiplex PCR; TCRdb holds only in-frame clones, not every one. The data contain some 300,000 clones, around four fifths of them singletons. Specified treatment: 15 to 20 received Ad26.COV2.S at low or high dose, single or two shots; five or six received placebo; per-sample allocation not given. Day 63 after the first vaccine or placebo injection was the time point for sampling. As its vector, the vaccine had Ad26, which expressed Wuhan-strain SARS-CoV-2 spike. Germline V CDR1 and CDR2: GTSNPN, SVGIG (reference sequence). J was trimmed by 4 bases and V by 5 bases; bases with no gene match: 9. CDR3 size: 14 residues. The entry originates in a study of Ad26.COV2.S vaccination and SARS-CoV-2 variants. Whole-study context: Donor was one of the participants in the Ad26.COV2.S arm of the COV1001 trial. Intramuscularly, Ad26.COV2.S was given either once or twice, 56 days apart. Whole-study results and caveats: Those who received the vaccine showed greater spike-specific TCR breadth than those given placebo.

The rearrangement joins TRBV30 to TRBJ2-7; 9 positions agree with TRBD1. The sequence derives from a person aged 18-65 years who received the Ad26.COV2.S COVID-19 vaccine or a placebo. The sequencing used peripheral blood, collected in a trial of Ad26.COV2.S vaccine versus placebo. The CDR3 here is CAWRDRAPLYEQYF. In DNA form, the CDR3 reads TGTGCCTGGCGGGACAGGGCCCCCTTGTACGAGCAGTACTTC.